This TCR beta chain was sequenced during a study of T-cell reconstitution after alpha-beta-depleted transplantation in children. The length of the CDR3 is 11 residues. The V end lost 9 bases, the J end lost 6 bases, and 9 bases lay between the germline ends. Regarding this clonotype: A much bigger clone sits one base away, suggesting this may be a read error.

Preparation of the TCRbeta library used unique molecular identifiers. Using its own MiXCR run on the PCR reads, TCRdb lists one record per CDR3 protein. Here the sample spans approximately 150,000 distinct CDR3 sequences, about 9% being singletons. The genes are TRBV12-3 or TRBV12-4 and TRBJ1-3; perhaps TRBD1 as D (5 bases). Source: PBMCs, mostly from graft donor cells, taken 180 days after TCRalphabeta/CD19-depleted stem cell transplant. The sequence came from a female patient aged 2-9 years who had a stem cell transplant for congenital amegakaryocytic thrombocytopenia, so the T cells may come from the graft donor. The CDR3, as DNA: TGTGCCAGTTCGGGGGTAAACACCATATATTTT. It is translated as CASSGVNTIYF.